This TCR beta chain was obtained from a study of early T cells in non-severe SARS-CoV-2 infection. The V and J ends lost 2 bases and 4 bases, in that order; junction bases with no gene match: 4. Germline assignment: CDR1 SGHRS and CDR2 YFSETQ. The CDR3 contains 15 residues. The study, taken as a whole, reports: Clonotype matching in VDJdb favored anti-spike CD8 responses and did not capture private and CD4 specificities.

Researchers attached unique molecular identifiers to individual cDNA molecules. TCRdb re-called the 5' RACE reads through MiXCR, storing one row per CDR3 protein. The sample gives some 66,000 distinct CDR3 sequences, around 9% of which show up once; approximately 3% is in the top ten. This clonotype was counted a few times. The antigen remains unidentified. The material sequenced was whole blood. The chain couples TRBV5-1 to TRBJ2-7, with 12 nucleotides matching TRBD2. This clonotype was obtained from an adult who was a healthcare worker with PCR-confirmed SARS-CoV-2 infection or an uninfected control (not recorded which). The CDR3 loop reads CASSLQTSGSYEQYF. For the CDR3, the DNA is TGCGCCAGCAGCTTACAGACTAGCGGGAGTTACGAGCAGTACTTC.